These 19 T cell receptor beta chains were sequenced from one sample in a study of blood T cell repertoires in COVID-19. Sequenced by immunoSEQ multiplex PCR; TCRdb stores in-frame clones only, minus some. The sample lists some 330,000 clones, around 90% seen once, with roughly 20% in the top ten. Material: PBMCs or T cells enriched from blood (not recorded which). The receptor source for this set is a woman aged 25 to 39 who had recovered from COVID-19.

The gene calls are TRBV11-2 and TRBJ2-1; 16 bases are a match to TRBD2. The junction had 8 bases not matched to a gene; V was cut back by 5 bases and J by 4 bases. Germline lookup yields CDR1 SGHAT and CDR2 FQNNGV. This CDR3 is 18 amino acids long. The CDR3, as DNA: TGTGCCAGCAGCCCATCCGGGACTAGCGGGGGGGGATACAATGAGCAGTTCTTC. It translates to CASSPSGTSGGGYNEQFF.

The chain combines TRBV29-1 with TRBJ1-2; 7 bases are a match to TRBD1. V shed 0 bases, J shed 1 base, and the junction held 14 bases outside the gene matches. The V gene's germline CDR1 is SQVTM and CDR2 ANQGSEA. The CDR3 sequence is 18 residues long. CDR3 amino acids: CSVEEMGRGMISNYGYTF. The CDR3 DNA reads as TGCAGCGTTGAAGAGATGGGCAGGGGGATGATTAGTAACTATGGCTACACCTTC.

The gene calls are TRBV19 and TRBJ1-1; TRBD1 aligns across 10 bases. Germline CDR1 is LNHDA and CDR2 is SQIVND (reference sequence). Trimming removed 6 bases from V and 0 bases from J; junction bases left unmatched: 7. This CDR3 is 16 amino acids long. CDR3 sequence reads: CASRSGTGDVNTEAFF. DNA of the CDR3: TGTGCCAGTAGGTCCGGGACAGGGGACGTGAACACTGAAGCTTTCTTT.

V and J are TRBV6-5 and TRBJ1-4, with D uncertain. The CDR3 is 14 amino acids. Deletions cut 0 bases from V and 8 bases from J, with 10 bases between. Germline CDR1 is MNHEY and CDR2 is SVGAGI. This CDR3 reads CASSYSPTDEKLFF. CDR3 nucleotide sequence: TGTGCCAGCAGTTACTCCCCGACTGACGAAAAACTGTTTTTT.

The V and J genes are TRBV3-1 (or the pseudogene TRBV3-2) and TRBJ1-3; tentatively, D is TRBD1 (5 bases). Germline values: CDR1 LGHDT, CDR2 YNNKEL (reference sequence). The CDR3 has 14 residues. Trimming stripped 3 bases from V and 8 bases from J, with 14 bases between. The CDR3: CASSQGPVADTIYF. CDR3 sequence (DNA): TGTGCCAGCAGCCAGGGGCCCGTTGCTGACACCATATATTTT.

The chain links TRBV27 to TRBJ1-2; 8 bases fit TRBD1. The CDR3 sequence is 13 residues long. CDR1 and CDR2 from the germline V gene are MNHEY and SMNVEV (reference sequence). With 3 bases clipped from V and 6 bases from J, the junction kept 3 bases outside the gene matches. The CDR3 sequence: CASSFRTGNGYTF. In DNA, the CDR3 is TGTGCCAGCAGTTTCAGGACAGGGAATGGCTACACCTTC.

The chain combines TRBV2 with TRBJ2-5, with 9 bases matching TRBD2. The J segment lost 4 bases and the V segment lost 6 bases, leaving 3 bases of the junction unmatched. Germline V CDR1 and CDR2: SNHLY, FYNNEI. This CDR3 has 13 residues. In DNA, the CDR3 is TGTGCCAGCAGAATAGCGGGGGTAGAGACCCAGTACTTC. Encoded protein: CASRIAGVETQYF.

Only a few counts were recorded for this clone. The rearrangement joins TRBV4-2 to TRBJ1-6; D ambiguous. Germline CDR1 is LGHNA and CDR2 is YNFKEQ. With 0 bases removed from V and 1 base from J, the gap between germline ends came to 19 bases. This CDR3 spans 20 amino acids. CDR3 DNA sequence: TGTGCCAGCAGCCAAGATGAGGGTTCCCACATGGGTTCCTATAATTCACCCCTCCACTTT. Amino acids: CASSQDEGSHMGSYNSPLHF.

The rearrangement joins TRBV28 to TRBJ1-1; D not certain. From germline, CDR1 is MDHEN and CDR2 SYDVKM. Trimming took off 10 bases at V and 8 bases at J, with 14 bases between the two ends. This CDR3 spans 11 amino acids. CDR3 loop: CATLTPSEAFF. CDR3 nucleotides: TGTGCCACCCTTACTCCGTCCGAAGCTTTCTTT.

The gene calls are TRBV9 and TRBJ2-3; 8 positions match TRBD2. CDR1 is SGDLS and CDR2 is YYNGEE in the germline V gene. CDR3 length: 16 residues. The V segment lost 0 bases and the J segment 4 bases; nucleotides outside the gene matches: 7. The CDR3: CASSVDSGSAPDTQYF. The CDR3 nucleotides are TGTGCCAGCAGCGTAGACAGCGGGAGTGCCCCAGATACGCAGTATTTT.

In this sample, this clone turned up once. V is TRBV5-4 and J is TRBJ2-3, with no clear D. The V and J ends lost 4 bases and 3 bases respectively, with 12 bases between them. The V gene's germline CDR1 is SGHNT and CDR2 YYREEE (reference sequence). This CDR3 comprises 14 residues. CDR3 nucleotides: TGTGCCAGCAGCACCCCTCGAGATACAGATACGCAGTATTTT. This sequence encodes CASSTPRDTDTQYF.

CDR3 sequence: CASSQWPPGQEIYGYTF. CDR3 sequence (DNA): TGTGCCAGCTCACAGTGGCCGCCGGGACAGGAAATTTATGGCTACACCTTC. This chain joins TRBV18 and TRBJ1-2, with TRBD1 matching over 8 bases. From germline, CDR1 is KGHSH and CDR2 LQKENI. This CDR3 is 17 amino acids long. Trimming took 4 bases from V and 5 from J; bases not matched to a gene: 15.

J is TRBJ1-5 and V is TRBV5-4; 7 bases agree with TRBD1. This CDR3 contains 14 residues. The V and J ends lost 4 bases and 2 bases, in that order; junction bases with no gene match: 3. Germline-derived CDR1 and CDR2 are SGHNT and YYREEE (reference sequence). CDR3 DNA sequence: TGTGCCAGCAGCACCGGGACAGGCAATCAGCCCCAGCATTTT. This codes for CASSTGTGNQPQHF.

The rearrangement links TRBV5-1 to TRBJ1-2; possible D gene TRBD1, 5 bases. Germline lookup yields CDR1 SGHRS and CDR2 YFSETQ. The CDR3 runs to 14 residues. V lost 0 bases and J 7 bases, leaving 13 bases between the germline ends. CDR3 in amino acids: CASSLVGAGPGYTF. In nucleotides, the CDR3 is TGCGCCAGCAGCTTGGTTGGGGCAGGGCCTGGCTACACCTTC.

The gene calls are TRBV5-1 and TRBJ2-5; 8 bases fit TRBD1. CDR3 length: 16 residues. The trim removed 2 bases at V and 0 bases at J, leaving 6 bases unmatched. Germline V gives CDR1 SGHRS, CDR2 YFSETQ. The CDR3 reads CASSFGQGLYQETQYF. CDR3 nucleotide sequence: TGCGCCAGCAGCTTCGGACAGGGACTGTACCAAGAGACCCAGTACTTC.

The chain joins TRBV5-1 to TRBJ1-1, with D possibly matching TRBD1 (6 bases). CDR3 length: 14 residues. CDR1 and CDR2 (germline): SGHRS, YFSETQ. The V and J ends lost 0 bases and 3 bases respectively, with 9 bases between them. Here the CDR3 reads CASSLVGGDTEAFF. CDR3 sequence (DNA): TGCGCCAGCAGCTTGGTAGGGGGAGACACTGAAGCTTTCTTT.

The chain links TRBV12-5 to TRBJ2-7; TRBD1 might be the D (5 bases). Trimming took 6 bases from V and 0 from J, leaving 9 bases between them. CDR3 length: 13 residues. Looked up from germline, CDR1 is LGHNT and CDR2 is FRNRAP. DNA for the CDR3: TGTGCTAGTGGCCAGGGTATCTCCTACGAGCAGTACTTC. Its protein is CASGQGISYEQYF.

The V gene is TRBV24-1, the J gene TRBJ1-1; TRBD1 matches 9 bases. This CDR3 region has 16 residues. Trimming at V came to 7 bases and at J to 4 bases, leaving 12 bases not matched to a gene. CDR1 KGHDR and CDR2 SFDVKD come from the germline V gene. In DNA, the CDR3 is TGTGCCACCAGCCCCCATACCGGGACAGGGTTCACTGAAGCTTTCTTT. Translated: CATSPHTGTGFTEAFF.

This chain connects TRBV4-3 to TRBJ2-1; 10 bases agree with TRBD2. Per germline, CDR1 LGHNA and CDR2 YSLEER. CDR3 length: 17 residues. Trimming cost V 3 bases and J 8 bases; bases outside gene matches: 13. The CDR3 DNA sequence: TGCGCCAGCAGCCACCTGGGGGGGCCTAGCGGGGGAGATGAGCAGTTCTTC. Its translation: CASSHLGGPSGGDEQFF.